Described below is a single T cell receptor beta chain sequence and its context. Its target is unknown. The CDR3 loop spans 14 amino acids. Germline CDR1 SGHRS, CDR2 YFSETQ. V was cut by 0 bases and J by 1 base, with 6 bases left in between. The data originate from a study of cytomegalovirus exposure and HLA in healthy donors. General study points: Available immune exposure information covered CMV serostatus only.

In the PCR, 60 Vbeta and 13 Jbeta primers were used. Per the authors' pipeline: A later analysis counted around 80 million unique TCR beta chains, roughly 11 million shared. Generated by immunoSEQ multiplex PCR, the TCRdb table keeps only in-frame clones and is missing some. Clone size and the V and J calls come from that table; the DNA yielded D and trimming. The profile shows some 120,000 clones, roughly 77% of them singletons. This TCR derives from a woman aged 25 to 45 in good health and CMV-seronegative. This chain links TRBV5-1 with TRBJ2-3, with D unclear. Material for sequencing was PBMCs. The CDR3 nucleotides read TGCGCCAGCAGCTTGGGAGCTGGCACAGATACGCAGTATTTT. Amino acid sequence: CASSLGAGTDTQYF.